The T cell receptor beta chain under discussion was sequenced for a study of graft-versus-host responses after intestinal transplantation. Study information: Transplants given to recipients were multivisceral, liver-intestinal, or isolated intestinal. The recipients all started with anti-thymocyte globulin induction and then took tacrolimus and steroids for 2 to 4 years.

V was shortened by 2 bases and J by 6 bases, with 17 bases between the two germline ends. The CDR3 totals 15 residues. Germline V gives CDR1 SGHKS, CDR2 YYEKEE (reference sequence). The protocol was immunoSEQ multiplex PCR, while the TCRdb copy is restricted to in-frame clones and leaves out a portion. The table lists roughly 96,000 clones, over 75% of them singletons. This clone was recorded once. What it binds is unknown. The source was unstimulated CD8+ T cells sorted from spleen or lymph node cells, collected before intestinal transplant. The chain uses TRBV5-5 and TRBJ1-2; D possibly corresponds to TRBD1 (5 bases). The receptor was derived from a human donor who received an intestinal transplant. The CDR3 reads CASSFGAAKADGYTF. DNA of the CDR3: TGTGCCAGCAGCTTTGGGGCGGCCAAGGCGGATGGCTACACCTTC.